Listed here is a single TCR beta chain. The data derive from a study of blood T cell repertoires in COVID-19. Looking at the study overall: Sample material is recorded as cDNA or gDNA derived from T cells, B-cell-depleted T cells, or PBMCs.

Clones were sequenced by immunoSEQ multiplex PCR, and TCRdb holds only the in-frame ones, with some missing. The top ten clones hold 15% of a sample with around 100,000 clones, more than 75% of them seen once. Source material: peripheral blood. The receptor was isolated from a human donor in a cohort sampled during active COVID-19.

In DNA form, the CDR3 reads TGTGCCAGCAGCCCAGGGGTTACTGGAAACACCATATATTTT. Encoded protein: CASSPGVTGNTIYF. The chain recombines TRBV9 with TRBJ1-3; weak D call: TRBD1 (6 bases). Germline CDR1 and CDR2: SGDLS and YYNGEE. V gave up 4 bases and J gave up 2 bases, with 10 bases separating them. CDR3 length: 14 residues.